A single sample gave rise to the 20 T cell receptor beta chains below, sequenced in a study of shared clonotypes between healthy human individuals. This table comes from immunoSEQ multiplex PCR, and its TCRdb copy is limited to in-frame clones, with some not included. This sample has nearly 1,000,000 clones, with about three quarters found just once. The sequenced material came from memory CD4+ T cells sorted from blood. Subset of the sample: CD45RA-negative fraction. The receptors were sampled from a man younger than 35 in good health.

The CDR3 protein is CASSLDFTGTDTQYF. The DNA of the CDR3 is TGTGCCAGCAGCTTGGACTTTACCGGCACAGATACGCAGTATTTT. This chain joins TRBV5-4 and TRBJ2-3; D uncertain. The CDR3 covers 15 residues. The V end lost 0 bases, the J end lost 1 base, and 9 bases lay between the germline ends. CDR1 is SGHNT and CDR2 is YYREEE in the germline V gene (reference sequence).

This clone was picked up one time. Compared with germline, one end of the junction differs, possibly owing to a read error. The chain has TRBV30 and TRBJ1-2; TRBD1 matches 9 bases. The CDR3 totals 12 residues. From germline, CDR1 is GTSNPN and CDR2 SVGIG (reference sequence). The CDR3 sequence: CAWTGTGRGYTF. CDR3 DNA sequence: TGTGCGTGGACCGGGACAGGGAGAGGCTACACCTTC.

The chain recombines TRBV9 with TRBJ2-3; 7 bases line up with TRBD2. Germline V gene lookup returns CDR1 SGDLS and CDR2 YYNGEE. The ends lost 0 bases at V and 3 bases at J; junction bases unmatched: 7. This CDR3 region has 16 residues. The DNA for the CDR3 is TGTGCCAGCAGCGTAGGACTAGCAGATAATACAGATACGCAGTATTTT. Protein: CASSVGLADNTDTQYF.

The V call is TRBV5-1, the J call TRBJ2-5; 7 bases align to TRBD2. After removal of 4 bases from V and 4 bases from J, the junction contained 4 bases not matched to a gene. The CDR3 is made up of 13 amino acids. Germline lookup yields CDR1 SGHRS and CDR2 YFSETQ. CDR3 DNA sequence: TGCGCCAGCAGCATGACTAGCAGAGAGACCCAGTACTTC. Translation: CASSMTSRETQYF.

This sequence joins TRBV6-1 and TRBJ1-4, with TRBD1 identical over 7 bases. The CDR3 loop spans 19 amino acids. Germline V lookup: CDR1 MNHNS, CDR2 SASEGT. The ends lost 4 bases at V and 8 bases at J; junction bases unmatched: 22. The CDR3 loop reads CASSGIEGALSRLGEKLFF. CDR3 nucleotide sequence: TGTGCCAGCAGTGGTATAGAGGGGGCTCTTTCCCGTTTGGGCGAAAAACTGTTTTTT.

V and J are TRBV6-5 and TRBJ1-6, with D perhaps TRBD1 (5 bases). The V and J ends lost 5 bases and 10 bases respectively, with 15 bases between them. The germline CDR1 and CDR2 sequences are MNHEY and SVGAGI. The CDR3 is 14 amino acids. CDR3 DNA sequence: TGTGCCAGCAGTAACGCAGGGAGTCGGTCACCCCTCCACTTT. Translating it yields CASSNAGSRSPLHF.

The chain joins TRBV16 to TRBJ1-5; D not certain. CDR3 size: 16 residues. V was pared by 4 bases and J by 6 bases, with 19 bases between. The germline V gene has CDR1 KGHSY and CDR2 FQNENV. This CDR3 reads CASSPFNWSFSQPQHF. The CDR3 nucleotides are TGTGCCAGCAGCCCCTTCAATTGGTCTTTTTCTCAGCCCCAGCATTTT.

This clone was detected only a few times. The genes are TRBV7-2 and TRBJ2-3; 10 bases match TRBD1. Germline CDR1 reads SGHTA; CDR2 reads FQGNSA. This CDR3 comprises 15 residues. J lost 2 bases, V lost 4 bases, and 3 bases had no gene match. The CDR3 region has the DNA TGTGCCAGCAGCTACGACAGGGGGCCCACAGATACGCAGTATTTT. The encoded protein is CASSYDRGPTDTQYF.

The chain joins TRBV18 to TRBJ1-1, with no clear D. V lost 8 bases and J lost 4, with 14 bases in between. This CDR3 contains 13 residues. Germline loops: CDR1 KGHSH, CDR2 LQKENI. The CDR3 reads CASGYGVGTEAFF. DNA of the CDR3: TGTGCCAGCGGATACGGGGTGGGCACTGAAGCTTTCTTT. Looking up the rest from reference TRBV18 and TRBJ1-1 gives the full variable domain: NAGVMQNPRHLVRRRGQEARLRCSPMKGHSHVYWYRQLPEEGLKFMVYLQKENIIDESGMPKERFSAEFPKEGPSILRIQQVVRGDSAAYFCASGYGVGTEAFFGQGTRLTVV.

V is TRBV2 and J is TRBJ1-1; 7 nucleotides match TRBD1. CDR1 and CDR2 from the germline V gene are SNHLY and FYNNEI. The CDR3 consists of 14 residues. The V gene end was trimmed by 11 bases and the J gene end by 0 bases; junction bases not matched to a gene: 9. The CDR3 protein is CAGLPGQLNTEAFF. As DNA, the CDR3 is TGTGCCGGACTACCGGGACAGTTGAACACTGAAGCTTTCTTT.

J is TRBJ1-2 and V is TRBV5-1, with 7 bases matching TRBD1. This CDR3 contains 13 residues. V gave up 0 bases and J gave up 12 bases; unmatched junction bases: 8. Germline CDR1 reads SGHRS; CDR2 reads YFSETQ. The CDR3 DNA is TGCGCCAGCAGCTTGGTCGTAGGGGGCTATGACACCTTC. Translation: CASSLVVGGYDTF.

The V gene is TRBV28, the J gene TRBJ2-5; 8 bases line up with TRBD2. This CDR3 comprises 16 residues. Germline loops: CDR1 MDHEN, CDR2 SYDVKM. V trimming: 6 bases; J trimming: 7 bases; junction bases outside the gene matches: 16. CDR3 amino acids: CASSPPQSGGSGTQYF. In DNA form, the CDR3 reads TGTGCCAGCAGCCCACCCCAAAGCGGGGGAAGCGGGACCCAGTACTTC. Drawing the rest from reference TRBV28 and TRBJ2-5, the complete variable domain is DVKVTQSSRYLVKRTGEKVFLECVQDMDHENMFWYRQDPGLGLRLIYFSYDVKMKEKGDIPEGYSVSREKKERFSLILESASTNQTSMYLCASSPPQSGGSGTQYFGPGTRLLVL.

CDR3 in amino acids: CASSPVGTPYEQYF. CDR3 sequence (DNA): TGTGCCAGCTCACCAGTCGGGACCCCCTACGAGCAGTACTTC. J is TRBJ2-7 and V is TRBV18, with D tentatively TRBD1 or TRBD2 (5 bases each). CDR1 is KGHSH, CDR2 LQKENI, per germline. The CDR3 has 14 residues. V was shortened by 2 bases and J by 2 bases, with 10 bases between the two germline ends.

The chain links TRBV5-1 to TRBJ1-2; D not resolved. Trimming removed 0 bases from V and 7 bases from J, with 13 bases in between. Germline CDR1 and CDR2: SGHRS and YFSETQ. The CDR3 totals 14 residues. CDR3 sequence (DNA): TGCGCCAGCAGCTTGGATGGAGCGAGCGGTGGCTACACCTTC. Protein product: CASSLDGASGGYTF.

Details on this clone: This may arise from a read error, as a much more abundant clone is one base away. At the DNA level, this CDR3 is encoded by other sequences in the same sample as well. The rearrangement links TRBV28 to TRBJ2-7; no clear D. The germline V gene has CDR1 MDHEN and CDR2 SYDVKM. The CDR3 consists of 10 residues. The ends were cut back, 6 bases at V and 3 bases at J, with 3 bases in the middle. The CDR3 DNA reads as TGTGCCAGCAGCGGCTACGAGCAGTACTTC. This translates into CASSGYEQYF.

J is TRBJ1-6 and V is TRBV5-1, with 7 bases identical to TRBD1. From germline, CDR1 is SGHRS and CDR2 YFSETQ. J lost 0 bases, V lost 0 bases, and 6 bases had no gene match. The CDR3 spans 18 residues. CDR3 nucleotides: TGCGCCAGCAGCTTGGCCGGACAGGCGAGCTCCTATAATTCACCCCTCCACTTT. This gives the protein CASSLAGQASSYNSPLHF. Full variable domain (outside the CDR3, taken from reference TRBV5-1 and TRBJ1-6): KAGVTQTPRYLIKTRGQQVTLSCSPISGHRSVSWYQQTPGQGLQFLFEYFSETQRNKGNFPGRFSGRQFSNSRSEMNVSTLELGDSALYLCASSLAGQASSYNSPLHFGNGTRLTVT.

The CDR3: CASSSTGADYGYTF. The CDR3 nucleotides read TGCGCCAGCAGTTCGACAGGGGCGGACTATGGCTACACCTTC. The V gene is TRBV5-1, the J gene TRBJ1-2; 8 nucleotides match TRBD1. CDR3 length: 14 residues. V dropped 5 bases and J dropped 3; count of bases not matched to a gene: 6. The V gene's germline CDR1 is SGHRS and CDR2 YFSETQ.

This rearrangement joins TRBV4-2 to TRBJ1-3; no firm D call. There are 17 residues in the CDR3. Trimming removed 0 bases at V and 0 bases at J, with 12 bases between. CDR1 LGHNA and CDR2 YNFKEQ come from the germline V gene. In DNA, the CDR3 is TGTGCCAGCAGCCAAGAAGCGGATAGTTTCTCTGGAAACACCATATATTTT. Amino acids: CASSQEADSFSGNTIYF.

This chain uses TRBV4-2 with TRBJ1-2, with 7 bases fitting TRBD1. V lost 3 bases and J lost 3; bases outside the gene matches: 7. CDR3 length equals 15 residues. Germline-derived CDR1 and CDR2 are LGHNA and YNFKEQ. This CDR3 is CASSQNRGLDYGYTF. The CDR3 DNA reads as TGTGCCAGCAGCCAGAACAGGGGATTGGACTATGGCTACACCTTC.

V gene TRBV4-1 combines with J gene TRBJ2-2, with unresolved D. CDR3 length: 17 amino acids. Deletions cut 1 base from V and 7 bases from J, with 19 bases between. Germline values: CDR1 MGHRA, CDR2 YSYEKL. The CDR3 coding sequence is TGCGCCAGCAGCCAAGTTTTCCCCCCCCTTTTGAACGGGGAGCTGTTTTTT. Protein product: CASSQVFPPLLNGELFF.